The T cell receptor (beta chain) under discussion was sequenced for a study of blood T cell repertoires in COVID-19. Across the study: From the United States, Italy and Spain came samples of acute and convalescent COVID-19. T cells, B-cell-depleted T cells, or PBMCs supplied cDNA or gDNA.

Repertoires were generated with immunoSEQ multiplex PCR, while TCRdb's copy carries only in-frame clones and drops some. The sample carries about 190,000 clones, more than 70% recorded once. The CDR3 has 15 residues. From germline, CDR1 is MDHEN and CDR2 SYDVKM. V lost 7 bases and J lost 6, with 20 bases in between. This chain connects TRBV28 to TRBJ2-3, with D tentatively TRBD2 (5 bases). Input material: peripheral blood. This receptor was obtained from a man aged 35 to 55 with active or convalescent COVID-19. CDR3 region: CASTERSGREDTQYF. Written as DNA, the CDR3 is TGTGCCAGCACCGAACGCAGCGGAAGGGAGGATACGCAGTATTTT.